The table lists the clone carrying this TCR beta chain with a few counts. Its target is unknown. Sequencing used immunoSEQ multiplex PCR; TCRdb keeps in-frame clones, though not all of them. The sample carries 25,000 or so clones, more than 50% recorded once. V was trimmed by 0 bases and J by 1 base, leaving 10 bases between them. From germline, CDR1 is SGHNT and CDR2 YYREEE (reference sequence). The CDR3 has 15 residues. The sample belongs to a study of radiation and T cells in renal cell carcinoma. Study results and caveats: Tumor samples were small regions of around 0.92 g.

Treatment described: treatment-naive control, cytoreductive nephrectomy. The starting material was tumor tissue, obtained from a patient whose treatment was nephrectomy without radiotherapy. The chain recombines TRBV5-4 with TRBJ1-1, with D uncertain. This receptor was taken from a human donor with renal cell carcinoma. This CDR3 reads CASSLGPRGNTEAFF. CDR3 bases: TGTGCCAGCAGCTTGGGGCCGCGAGGGAACACTGAAGCTTTCTTT.